These 22 T cell receptor beta chains were all obtained from the same sample, sequenced in a study of T-cell reconstitution after alpha-beta-depleted transplantation in children (dated by TCRdb to about 2016). Library preparation used PCR. The run used an Illumina HiSeq 2500. To normalize quantification of the TCRbeta repertoire, the TCR libraries were built with molecular barcoding that relied on unique molecular identifiers. Using fastp trimming at Q25 and MiXCR clonotype assembly, TCRdb reanalyzed the public sequencing data and kept in-frame beta chains. When rows share a CDR3 protein, they turn into one entry using the most common DNA and genes. The sample records 250,000 to 300,000 distinct CDR3 sequences, more than 8% of which are singletons. The ten biggest clones cover 9.5% to 13% of the sample. Sequences were derived from PBMCs from the stem cell graft donor, sampled from the stem cell graft. The origin of the receptors is a human donor who donated a stem cell graft to a child with SCID.

The V gene is TRBV7-9, the J gene TRBJ2-7, with D perhaps matching TRBD2 (5 bases). CDR3 length: 14 residues. Germline V gene data show CDR1 as SEHNR and CDR2 as FQNEAQ (reference sequence). Trimming took 5 bases from V and 3 from J, leaving 14 bases between them. CDR3 nucleotides: TGTGCCAGCAGCCTGGACGGAGGAGGCTACGAGCAGTACTTC. This encodes CASSLDGGGYEQYF. Together with reference TRBV7-9 and TRBJ2-7, the CDR3 gives the full variable domain: DTGVSQNPRHKITKRGQNVTFRCDPISEHNRLYWYRQTLGQGPEFLTYFQNEAQLEKSRLLSDRFSAERPKGSFSTLEIQRTEQGDSAMYLCASSLDGGGYEQYFGPGTRLTVT.

Points on this clonotype: Relative to the germline gene, one junction end is altered; a read error may explain this. The rearrangement uses TRBV7-9 and TRBJ2-7, with TRBD1 identical over 7 bases. In germline, CDR1 is SEHNR, CDR2 FQNEAQ (reference sequence). The CDR3 consists of 15 residues. CDR3 sequence (DNA): TGTGCCAGCAGCCCCACAGGGGCGTCCTCCTACGAGCAGTACTTT. It codes for CASSPTGASSYEQYF. Combining the CDR3 with reference TRBV7-9 and TRBJ2-7 gives the whole variable domain DTGVSQNPRHKITKRGQNVTFRCDPISEHNRLYWYRQTLGQGPEFLTYFQNEAQLEKSRLLSDRFSAERPKGSFSTLEIQRTEQGDSAMYLCASSPTGASSYEQYFGPGTRLTVT.

This clonotype was counted a few times. The chain uses TRBV20-1 and TRBJ2-7, with D hard to call. This CDR3 is 14 amino acids long. V lost 5 bases, J lost 7 bases, and 21 bases lay in between. Germline loops: CDR1 DFQATT, CDR2 SNEGSKA (reference sequence). In DNA, the CDR3 is TGCAGTGCTGACCCGGCCAGAGAGCTTAATGAGCAGTACTTC. Translating it yields CSADPARELNEQYF.

The chain joins TRBV20-1 to TRBJ2-1, with 8 bases fitting TRBD2. The CDR3 is 15 residues long. Germline CDR1 and CDR2: DFQATT and SNEGSKA (reference sequence). V shed 1 base, J shed 6 bases, and the junction held 8 bases outside the gene matches. CDR3 sequence: CSARAGGPVLNEQFF. Here the CDR3 DNA reads TGCAGTGCTAGAGCGGGGGGGCCGGTCCTCAATGAGCAGTTCTTC.

This clonotype was seen a handful of times. The chain employs TRBV5-1 and TRBJ2-7; the D is unclear. CDR1 is SGHRS, CDR2 YFSETQ, per germline. V lost 6 bases, J lost 1 base, and 8 bases lay in between. This CDR3 contains 12 residues. Written as DNA, the CDR3 is TGCGCCAGCACGGCTGAGTCCTACGAGCAGTACTTC. This codes for CASTAESYEQYF.

In this sample, this clonotype turned up a few times. The chain joins TRBV7-9 to TRBJ1-1; D is undetermined. Looked up from germline, CDR1 is SEHNR and CDR2 is FQNEAQ (reference sequence). The germline V and J ends were trimmed by 5 bases and 7 bases, with 23 bases remaining between them. This CDR3 region has 16 residues. The CDR3 loop reads CASSPNIGGVVFEAFF. CDR3 coding DNA: TGTGCCAGCAGCCCAAACATAGGTGGGGTGGTGTTTGAAGCTTTCTTT.

This clonotype was recorded many times. CDR3 loop: CSSGLLAGGDTQYF. Here the CDR3 DNA reads TGCAGTTCCGGCCTCCTAGCGGGGGGCGATACGCAGTATTTT. This chain connects TRBV20-1 to TRBJ2-3; the match to TRBD2 covers 11 bases. Trimming at V came to 8 bases and at J to 6 bases, leaving 10 bases not matched to a gene. The germline V gene has CDR1 DFQATT and CDR2 SNEGSKA (reference sequence). The CDR3 has 14 amino acids.

V is TRBV27 and J is TRBJ2-4; TRBD2 is a possible D gene (6 bases). CDR3 size: 18 residues. V was cut by 2 bases and J by 6 bases, with 23 bases left in between. Germline CDR1 is MNHEY and CDR2 is SMNVEV (reference sequence). CDR3 sequence reads: CASSLLSPGVGTRNIQYF. The CDR3 DNA sequence: TGTGCCAGCAGTTTACTCTCGCCGGGGGTGGGGACGAGAAACATTCAGTACTTC.

The chain carries TRBV10-3 and TRBJ1-4, with unresolved D. Trimming cost V 7 bases and J 2 bases, with 8 bases left between them. Germline values: CDR1 ENHRY, CDR2 SYGVKD. There are 13 residues in the CDR3. CDR3 in amino acids: CAINGNTNEKLFF. The CDR3, as DNA: TGTGCCATCAATGGGAATACTAATGAAAAACTGTTTTTT.

The V and J genes are TRBV12-3 or TRBV12-4 and TRBJ1-5, with D unclear. The germline V and J ends were trimmed by 6 bases and 1 base, with 4 bases remaining between them. The CDR3 length is 12 residues. CDR3 nucleotides: TGTGCCAGCAGATGGAGCAATCAGCCCCAGCATTTT. This sequence encodes CASRWSNQPQHF.

The table lists this clonotype with many counts. The gene calls are TRBV14 and TRBJ1-6; D gene ambiguous. V shed 0 bases and J shed 2 bases, with 11 bases lying between them. The CDR3 sequence is 17 residues long. Germline V CDR1 and CDR2: SGHDN, FVKESK. The CDR3 bases are TGTGCCAGCAGCCAAGATTGGACCGAAGCCTATAATTCACCCCTCCACTTT. Protein product: CASSQDWTEAYNSPLHF.

This clonotype was picked up a small number of times. The chain carries TRBV4-1 and TRBJ2-1; 7 nucleotides agree with TRBD1. Germline loops: CDR1 MGHRA, CDR2 YSYEKL. The CDR3 contains 13 residues. V lost 2 bases and J lost 10; bases outside the gene matches: 5. CDR3 protein: CASSQRQGIEQFF. The DNA for the CDR3 is TGCGCCAGCAGCCAAAGACAGGGAATCGAGCAGTTCTTC.

V usage is TRBV9 and J usage is TRBJ2-3, with TRBD2 matching 13 bases. The CDR3 is made up of 17 amino acids. Germline assignment: CDR1 SGDLS and CDR2 YYNGEE. After removal of 0 bases from V and 6 bases from J, the junction contained 7 bases not matched to a gene. CDR3 residues: CASSVGRTSGGADTQYF. CDR3 nucleotide sequence: TGTGCCAGCAGCGTAGGGCGAACTAGCGGGGGGGCGGATACGCAGTATTTT.

The sample holds many counts of this clonotype. The chain has TRBV7-2 and TRBJ2-1; D is tentatively TRBD1 or TRBD2 (5 bases each). Germline values: CDR1 SGHTA, CDR2 FQGNSA. The germline V and J ends were trimmed by 1 base and 3 bases, with 10 bases remaining between them. The CDR3 loop spans 15 amino acids. CDR3 protein: CASSLVGDVYNEQFF. DNA for the CDR3: TGTGCCAGCAGCTTAGTAGGGGACGTCTACAATGAGCAGTTCTTC.

This clonotype was observed a handful of times. The V gene is TRBV12-3 or TRBV12-4, the J gene TRBJ2-7; D is unclear. V lost 4 bases and J 2 bases, leaving 9 bases between the germline ends. This CDR3 is 13 amino acids long. CDR3 sequence reads: CASSYAEAYEQYF. As DNA, the CDR3 is TGTGCCAGCAGTTACGCGGAAGCCTACGAGCAGTACTTC.

This sequence joins TRBV12-3 or TRBV12-4 and TRBJ1-4, with a tentative D call TRBD1 (6 bases). The CDR3 runs 15 residues. The V gene lost 5 bases and the J gene lost 5 bases, with 15 bases spanning the gap. The CDR3 sequence: CASSLSTGGNEKLFF. The CDR3 DNA reads as TGTGCCAGCAGTCTCTCGACAGGTGGGAATGAAAAACTGTTTTTT.

The chain links TRBV5-1 to TRBJ1-6; D is unclear. Germline V gene sequence: CDR1 SGHRS, CDR2 YFSETQ. V was pared by 0 bases and J by 3 bases, with 4 bases between. The CDR3 spans 14 residues. The CDR3 nucleotides read TGCGCCAGCAGCTTGGAGAACTATAATTCACCCCTCCACTTT. Residues: CASSLENYNSPLHF.

This chain uses TRBV5-6 with TRBJ1-6; D gene ambiguous. This CDR3 spans 16 amino acids. CDR1 and CDR2 from the germline V gene are SGHDT and YYEEEE. V was pared by 0 bases and J by 4 bases, with 11 bases between. The CDR3 DNA reads TGTGCCAGCAGCTTGGGCTCTACGGGTTATAATTCACCCCTCCACTTT. Protein: CASSLGSTGYNSPLHF. Full variable domain (missing parts from reference TRBV5-6 and TRBJ1-6): DAGVTQSPTHLIKTRGQQVTLRCSPKSGHDTVSWYQQALGQGPQFIFQYYEEEERQRGNFPDRFSGHQFPNYSSELNVNALLLGDSALYLCASSLGSTGYNSPLHFGNGTRLTVT.

The rearrangement links TRBV18 to TRBJ1-6; maybe TRBD1 (5 bases). V lost 4 bases to trimming and J lost 11 bases, with 12 bases between them. The CDR3 runs 13 residues. Looked up from germline, CDR1 is KGHSH and CDR2 is LQKENI. The CDR3 loop is CASSRDPRAPLHF. The CDR3 coding sequence is TGTGCCAGCTCACGGGACCCGAGAGCACCCCTCCACTTT.

There are a few counts of this clonotype. The DNA of the CDR3 is TGTGCCAGCATGACCAGGGGTAATGAGCAGTTCTTC. Translation gives CASMTRGNEQFF. V usage is TRBV27 and J usage is TRBJ2-1, with a weak D call TRBD1 (6 bases). The CDR3 is 12 residues long. The V end was cut by 7 bases, the J end by 7 bases, with 11 bases between. Germline lookup yields CDR1 MNHEY and CDR2 SMNVEV (reference sequence).

This clonotype occurred a few times. This chain connects TRBV20-1 to TRBJ2-5; 7 bases fit TRBD2. This CDR3 is built from 14 residues. Per germline, CDR1 DFQATT and CDR2 SNEGSKA (reference sequence). V gave up 0 bases and J gave up 7 bases; unmatched junction bases: 8. The CDR3 DNA reads TGCAGTGCTAGAGAAGTACGGGGGGTTGTGACCCAGTACTTC. Translation: CSAREVRGVVTQYF.

This clonotype was seen ten or more times. The V gene is TRBV2, the J gene TRBJ2-2; D is unresolved. This CDR3 comprises 14 residues. V was cut by 7 bases and J by 1 base, with 10 bases left in between. CDR1 and CDR2 from the germline V gene are SNHLY and FYNNEI. The CDR3 region has the DNA TGTGCCAGCAACTTAGACCGGAACACCGGGGAGCTGTTTTTT. This translates into CASNLDRNTGELFF.